The entry that follows covers one T cell receptor beta chain sequence. This record belongs to a study of T cells in Graves' hyperthyroidism and ophthalmopathy. The CDR3 runs 14 residues. V gave up 5 bases and J gave up 5 bases, with 16 bases separating them. Germline V gene data show CDR1 as LNHNV and CDR2 as YYDKDF (reference sequence). Amplification targeted TCR beta CDR3 regions from RNA transcripts. TCR CDR3 underwent first-round RT-PCR with the HTBI primer set. Via MiXCR, TCRdb re-called the multiplex PCR reads, giving one row per CDR3 protein. The sample consists of 550,000 to 650,000 distinct CDR3 sequences, approximately 14% of them appearing once.

The source material was blood. The source is a woman under 40 with Graves' hyperthyroidism that later progressed to Graves' ophthalmopathy. V and J are TRBV15 and TRBJ2-7; a weak D match, TRBD2 (6 bases). The CDR3 here is CATSAQGGRNEQYF. The DNA for the CDR3 is TGTGCCACCAGCGCCCAGGGAGGAAGAAACGAGCAGTACTTC.